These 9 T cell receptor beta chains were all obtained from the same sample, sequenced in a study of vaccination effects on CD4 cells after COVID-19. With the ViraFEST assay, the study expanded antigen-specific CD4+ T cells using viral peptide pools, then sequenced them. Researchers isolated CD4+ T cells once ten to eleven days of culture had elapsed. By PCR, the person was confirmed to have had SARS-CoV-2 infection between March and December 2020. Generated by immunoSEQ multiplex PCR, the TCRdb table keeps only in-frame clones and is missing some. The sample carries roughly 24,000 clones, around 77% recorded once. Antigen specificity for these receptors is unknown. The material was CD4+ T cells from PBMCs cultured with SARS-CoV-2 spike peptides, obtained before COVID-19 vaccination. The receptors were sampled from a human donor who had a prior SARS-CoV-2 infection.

The DNA for the CDR3 is TGTGCCAGCCGGACAGGAGACGCCTACGAGCAGTACTTC. Translation gives CASRTGDAYEQYF. The gene calls are TRBV6-5 and TRBJ2-7; 7 nucleotides align to TRBD1. CDR3 length: 13 residues. Unmatched junction bases numbered 6, after V lost 8 bases and J lost 2 bases. Germline V gene data show CDR1 as MNHEY and CDR2 as SVGAGI.

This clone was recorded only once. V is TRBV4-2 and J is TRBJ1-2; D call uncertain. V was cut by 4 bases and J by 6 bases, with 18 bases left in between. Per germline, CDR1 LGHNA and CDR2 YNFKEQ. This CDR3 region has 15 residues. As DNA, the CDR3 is TGTGCCAGCAGCCGCACCGGTCGGGTGGTGGATGGCTACACCTTC. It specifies CASSRTGRVVDGYTF.

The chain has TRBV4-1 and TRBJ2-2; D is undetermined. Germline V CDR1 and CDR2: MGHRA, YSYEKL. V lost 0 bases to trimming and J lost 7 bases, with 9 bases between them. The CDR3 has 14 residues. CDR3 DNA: TGCGCCAGCAGCCAAGATCGGTCCCACGGGGAGCTGTTTTTT. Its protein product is CASSQDRSHGELFF.

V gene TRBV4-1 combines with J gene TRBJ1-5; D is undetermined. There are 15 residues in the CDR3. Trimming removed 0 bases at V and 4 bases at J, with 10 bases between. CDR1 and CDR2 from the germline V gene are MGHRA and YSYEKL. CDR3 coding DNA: TGCGCCAGCAGCCAAGATCCAACGGGGAATCAGCCCCAGCATTTT. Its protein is CASSQDPTGNQPQHF.

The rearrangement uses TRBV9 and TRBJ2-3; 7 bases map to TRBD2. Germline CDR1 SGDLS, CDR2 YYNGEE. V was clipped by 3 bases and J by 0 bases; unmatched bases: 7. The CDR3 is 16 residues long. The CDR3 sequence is CASSGRLAPSTDTQYF. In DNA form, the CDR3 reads TGTGCCAGCAGCGGACGACTAGCTCCTAGCACAGATACGCAGTATTTT.

The CDR3 is CASSLVGGGIYNEQFF. CDR3 bases: TGTGCCAGCTCCCTTGTAGGGGGGGGAATTTACAATGAGCAGTTCTTC. The V gene is TRBV18, the J gene TRBJ2-1, with TRBD2 as a possible D gene (7 bases). Germline CDR1 and CDR2: KGHSH and LQKENI. The CDR3 totals 16 residues. V was cut by 6 bases and J by 4 bases, with 19 bases left in between.

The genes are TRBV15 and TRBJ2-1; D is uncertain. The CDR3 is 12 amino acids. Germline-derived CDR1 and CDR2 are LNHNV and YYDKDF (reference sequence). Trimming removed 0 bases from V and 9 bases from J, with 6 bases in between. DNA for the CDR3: TGTGCCACCAGCAGAGATAGGGTTGAGCAGTTCTTC. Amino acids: CATSRDRVEQFF.

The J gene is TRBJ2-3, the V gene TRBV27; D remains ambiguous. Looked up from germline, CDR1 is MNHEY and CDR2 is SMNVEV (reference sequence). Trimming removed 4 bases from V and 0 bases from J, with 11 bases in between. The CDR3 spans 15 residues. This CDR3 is CASSSLAVSTDTQYF. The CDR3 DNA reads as TGTGCCAGCAGTTCCCTCGCGGTGAGCACAGATACGCAGTATTTT.

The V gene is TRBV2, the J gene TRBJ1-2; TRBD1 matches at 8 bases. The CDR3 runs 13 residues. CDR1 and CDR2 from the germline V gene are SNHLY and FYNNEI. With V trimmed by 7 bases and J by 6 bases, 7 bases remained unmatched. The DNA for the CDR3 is TGTGCCAGCATCCTGCAGGGGGCTAATGGCTACACCTTC. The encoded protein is CASILQGANGYTF.